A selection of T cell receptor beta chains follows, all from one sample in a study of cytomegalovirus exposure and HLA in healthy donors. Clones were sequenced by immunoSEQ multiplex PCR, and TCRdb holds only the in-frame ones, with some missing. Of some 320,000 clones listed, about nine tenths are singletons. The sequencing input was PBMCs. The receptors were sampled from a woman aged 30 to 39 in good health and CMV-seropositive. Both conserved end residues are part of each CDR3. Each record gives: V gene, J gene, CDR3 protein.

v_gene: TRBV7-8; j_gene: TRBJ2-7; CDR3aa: CASSLVDGWREQYF
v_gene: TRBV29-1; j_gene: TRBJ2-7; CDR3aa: CSVELPHDRGSYEQYF
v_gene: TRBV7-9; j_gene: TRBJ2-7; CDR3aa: CASSIRQGGTYEQYF
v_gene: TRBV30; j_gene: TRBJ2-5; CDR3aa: CAWSTQGRGGTQYF
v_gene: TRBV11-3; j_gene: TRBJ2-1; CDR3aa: CASSLDRGSYNEQFF
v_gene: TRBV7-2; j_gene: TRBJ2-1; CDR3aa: CASSPTSGRAFFNEQFF
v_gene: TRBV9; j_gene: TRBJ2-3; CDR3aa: CASSVLATDTQYF
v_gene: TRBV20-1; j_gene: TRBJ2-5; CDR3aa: CSAKKETQYF
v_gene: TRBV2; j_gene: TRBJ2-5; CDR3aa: CASRRDRSFQETQYF
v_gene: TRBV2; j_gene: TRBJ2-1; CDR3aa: CATPDSSYNEQFF
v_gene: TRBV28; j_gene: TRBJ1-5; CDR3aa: CASSYVGGLGNQPQHF
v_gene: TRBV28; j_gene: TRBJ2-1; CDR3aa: CASSSPRASGGVDEQFF
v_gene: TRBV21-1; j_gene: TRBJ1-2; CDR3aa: CASKVGGHDTF
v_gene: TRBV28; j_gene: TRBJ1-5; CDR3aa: CASSPLGGLSNQPQHF
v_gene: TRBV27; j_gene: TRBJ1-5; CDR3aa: CASSSAYSDQPQHF
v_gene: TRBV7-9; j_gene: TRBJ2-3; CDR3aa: CASSLVAGGTDTQYF
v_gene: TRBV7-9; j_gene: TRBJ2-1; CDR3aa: CASSLLAANNEQFF
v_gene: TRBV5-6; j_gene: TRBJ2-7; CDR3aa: CASRTGLAGGDEEQYF
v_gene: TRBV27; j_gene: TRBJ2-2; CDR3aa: CASRTGTSNTGELFF
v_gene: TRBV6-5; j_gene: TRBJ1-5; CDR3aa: CASRGSLDQPQHF
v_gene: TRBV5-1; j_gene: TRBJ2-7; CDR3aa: CASSDSAGAYEQYF
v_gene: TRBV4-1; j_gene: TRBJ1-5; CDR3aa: CASSQVGSGQGTSQHF
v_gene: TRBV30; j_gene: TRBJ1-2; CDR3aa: CALGTGAVGYTF
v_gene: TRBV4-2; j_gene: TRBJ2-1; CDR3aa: CASRGGSSYNEQFF
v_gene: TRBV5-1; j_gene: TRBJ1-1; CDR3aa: CASSLGVNTEAFF
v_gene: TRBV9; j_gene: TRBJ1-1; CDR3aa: CASSTHNRGYTEAFF
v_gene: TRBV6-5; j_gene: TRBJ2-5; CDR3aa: CASSFGTSQETQYF
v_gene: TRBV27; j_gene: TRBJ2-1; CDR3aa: CASSLGGPPHYEQFF
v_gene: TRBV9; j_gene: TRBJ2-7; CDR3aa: CASSLSGDSLSYEQYF
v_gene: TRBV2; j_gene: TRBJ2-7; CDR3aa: CASSEGAGGSYEQYF
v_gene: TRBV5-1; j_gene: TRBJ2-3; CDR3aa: CASSLGGSDTQYF